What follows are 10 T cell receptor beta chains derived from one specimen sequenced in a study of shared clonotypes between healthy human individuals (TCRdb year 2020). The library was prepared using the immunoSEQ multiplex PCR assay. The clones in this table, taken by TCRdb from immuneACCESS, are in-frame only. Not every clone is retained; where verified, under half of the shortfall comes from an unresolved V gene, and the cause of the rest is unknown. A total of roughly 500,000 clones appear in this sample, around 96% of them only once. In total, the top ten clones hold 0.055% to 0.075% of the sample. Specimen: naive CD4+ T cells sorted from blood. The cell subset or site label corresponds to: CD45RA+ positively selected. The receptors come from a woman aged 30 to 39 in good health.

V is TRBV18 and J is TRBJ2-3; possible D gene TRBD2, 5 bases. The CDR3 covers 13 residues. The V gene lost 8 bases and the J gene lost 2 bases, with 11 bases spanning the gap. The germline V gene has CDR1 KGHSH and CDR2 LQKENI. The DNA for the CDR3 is TGTGCCAGCACCCGGACTGCCACAGATACGCAGTATTTT. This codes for CASTRTATDTQYF.

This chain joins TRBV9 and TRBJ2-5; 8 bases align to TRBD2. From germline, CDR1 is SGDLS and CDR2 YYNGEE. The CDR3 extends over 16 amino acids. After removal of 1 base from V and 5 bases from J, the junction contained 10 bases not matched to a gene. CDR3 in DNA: TGTGCCAGCAGCGTAAGAAGCGGGAGATTCGGCGAGACCCAGTACTTC. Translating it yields CASSVRSGRFGETQYF.

The CDR3 bases are TGTGCCAGCAGCTTACCGACAGGCCGAAATCAGCCCCAGCATTTT. Amino acids: CASSLPTGRNQPQHF. The rearrangement uses TRBV28 and TRBJ1-5; the D gene is possibly TRBD1 (6 bases). Trimming pared 6 bases from V and 4 bases from J, leaving 16 bases between. There are 15 residues in the CDR3. Per the germline V gene, CDR1 is MDHEN and CDR2 is SYDVKM.

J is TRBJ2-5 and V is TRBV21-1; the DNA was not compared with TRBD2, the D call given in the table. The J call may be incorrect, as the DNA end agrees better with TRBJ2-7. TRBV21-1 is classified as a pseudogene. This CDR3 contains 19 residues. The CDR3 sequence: CASSPNSGLDHRSSYEQYF. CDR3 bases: TGTGCCAGCAGCCCGAACAGCGGGTTGGACCACCGTAGCTCCTACGAGCAGTACTTC.

The chain's CDR3 is CASSILLGSGANVLTF. In DNA form, the CDR3 reads TGTGCCAGTAGTATTTTATTGGGTTCTGGGGCCAACGTCCTGACTTTC. The chain combines TRBV19 with TRBJ2-6, with no clear D. CDR1 is LNHDA, CDR2 SQIVND, per germline (reference sequence). Trimming took off 3 bases at V and 1 base at J, with 10 bases between the two ends. There are 16 residues in the CDR3.

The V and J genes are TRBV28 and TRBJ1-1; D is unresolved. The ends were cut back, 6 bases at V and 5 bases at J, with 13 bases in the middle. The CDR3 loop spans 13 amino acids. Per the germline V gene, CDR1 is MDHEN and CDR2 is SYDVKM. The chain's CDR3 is CASSSFLRTEAFF. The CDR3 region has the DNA TGTGCCAGCAGCTCTTTCCTTAGGACTGAAGCTTTCTTT. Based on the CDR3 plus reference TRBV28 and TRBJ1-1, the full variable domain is DVKVTQSSRYLVKRTGEKVFLECVQDMDHENMFWYRQDPGLGLRLIYFSYDVKMKEKGDIPEGYSVSREKKERFSLILESASTNQTSMYLCASSSFLRTEAFFGQGTRLTVV.

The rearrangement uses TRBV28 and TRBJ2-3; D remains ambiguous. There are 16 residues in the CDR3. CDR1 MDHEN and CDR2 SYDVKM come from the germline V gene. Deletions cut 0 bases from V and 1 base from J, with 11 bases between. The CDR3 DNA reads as TGTGCCAGCAGTTTATGGGTCCGGGTAGGCACAGATACGCAGTATTTT. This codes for CASSLWVRVGTDTQYF.

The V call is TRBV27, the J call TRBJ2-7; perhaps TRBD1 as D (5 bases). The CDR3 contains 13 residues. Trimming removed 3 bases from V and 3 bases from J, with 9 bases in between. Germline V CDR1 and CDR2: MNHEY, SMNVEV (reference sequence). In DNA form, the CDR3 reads TGTGCCAGCAGTTTCTCAGGGCGCTACGAGCAGTACTTC. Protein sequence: CASSFSGRYEQYF.

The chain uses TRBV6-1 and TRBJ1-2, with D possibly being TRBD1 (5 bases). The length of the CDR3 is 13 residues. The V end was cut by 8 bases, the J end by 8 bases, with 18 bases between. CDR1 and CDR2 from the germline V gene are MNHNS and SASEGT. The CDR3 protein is CASRDLNAGGYTF. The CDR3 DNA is TGTGCCAGCCGGGACCTTAATGCCGGCGGCTACACCTTC.

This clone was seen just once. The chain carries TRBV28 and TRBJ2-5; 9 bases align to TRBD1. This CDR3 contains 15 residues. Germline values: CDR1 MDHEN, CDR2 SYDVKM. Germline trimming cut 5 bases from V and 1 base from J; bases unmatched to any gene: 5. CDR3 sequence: CASSGGQGLQETQYF. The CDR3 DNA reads TGTGCCAGCAGTGGGGGACAGGGCCTCCAAGAGACCCAGTACTTC.